The rows below give T cell receptor beta chains drawn from one sample of a study of cytomegalovirus exposure and HLA in healthy donors. The data were produced by immunoSEQ multiplex PCR, yet TCRdb's version contains in-frame clones alone and is incomplete. The repertoire has roughly 150,000 clones, approximately 77% of them found once; the top ten carry more than 2%. Sequenced: PBMCs. The receptors here all came from a man aged 50 to 60 in good health and CMV-seropositive. Both conserved end residues are part of each CDR3. D genes are given only for firm matches. Not all rows give a size; the values are once, few, many and, for expanded clones, a class.

size	V	J	length	D	CDR3	DNA
.	TRBV6-6	TRBJ2-7	13	.	CASSYERTYEQYF	TGTGCCAGCAGTTACGAGAGAACCTACGAGCAGTACTTC
.	TRBV4-1	TRBJ1-6	19	TRBD1	CASSQEVTSSGTGGSPLHF	TGCGCCAGCAGCCAAGAGGTCACGAGCTCCGGGACAGGGGGTTCACCCCTCCACTTT
.	TRBV28	TRBJ2-5	17	.	CASSLPGDSLSQETQYF	TGTGCCAGCAGTCTTCCGGGGGACAGCCTTTCCCAAGAGACCCAGTACTTC
few	TRBV4-3	TRBJ2-1	13	.	CASSQAGHNEQFF	TGCGCCAGCAGCCAAGCGGGTCACAATGAGCAGTTCTTC
.	TRBV10-3	TRBJ1-4	13	TRBD1	CAISEQGGEKLFF	TGTGCCATCAGTGAACAGGGGGGGGAAAAACTGTTTTTT
.	TRBV19	TRBJ2-5	15	TRBD2	CASSIAGGPRETQYF	TGTGCCAGTAGCATAGCGGGGGGGCCTAGGGAGACCCAGTACTTC
.	TRBV11-3	TRBJ2-1	15	.	CASSLISGGANEQFF	TGTGCCAGCAGCTTGATAAGTGGGGGGGCCAATGAGCAGTTCTTC
once	TRBV7-7	TRBJ2-3	15	.	CASSLGGLRTDTQYF	TGTGCTAGCAGCTTAGGGGGACTCCGCACAGATACGCAGTATTTT
.	TRBV7-9	TRBJ2-7	13	.	CASSFGQNSEQYF	TGTGCCAGCAGCTTCGGACAGAACAGCGAGCAGTACTTC
few	TRBV5-4	TRBJ1-4	14	TRBD1	CASSSQGNGEKLFF	TGTGCCAGCAGCTCACAGGGGAACGGTGAAAAACTGTTTTTT
.	TRBV10-1	TRBJ1-1	15	TRBD1	CASRPGTGIHTEAFF	TGCGCCAGCAGGCCCGGGACAGGTATACACACTGAAGCTTTCTTT
.	TRBV7-2	TRBJ1-3	14	TRBD1	CASSLDRGGNTIYF	TGTGCCAGCAGCTTAGACAGGGGTGGAAACACCATATATTTT
.	TRBV7-2	TRBJ1-1	15	.	CASRPQGMGGTEAFF	TGTGCCAGCAGGCCCCAGGGGATGGGCGGCACTGAAGCTTTCTTT
few	TRBV7-9	TRBJ2-1	13	.	CASSFGGAGEQFF	TGTGCCAGCAGCTTTGGGGGGGCAGGTGAGCAGTTCTTC
few	TRBV6-6	TRBJ2-2	14	.	CASSLQRQAGELFF	TGTGCCAGCAGTCTACAAAGACAGGCCGGGGAGCTGTTTTTT
.	TRBV27	TRBJ1-1	16	TRBD1	CASSTRQGARDTEAFF	TGTGCCAGCAGTACAAGACAGGGGGCGAGGGACACTGAAGCTTTCTTT
once	TRBV19	TRBJ2-1	15	TRBD1	CASSVPGQGINEQFF	TGTGCCAGTAGCGTTCCGGGACAGGGGATCAATGAGCAGTTCTTC
once	TRBV7-2	TRBJ2-7	14	TRBD2	CASSISGGTYEQYF	TGTGCCAGCAGCATTAGCGGGGGGACCTACGAGCAGTACTTC
.	TRBV4-1	TRBJ1-6	16	.	CASSPKLLTVNSPLHF	TGCGCCAGCAGTCCCAAGTTGCTTACGGTTAATTCACCCCTCCACTTT
.	TRBV6-6	TRBJ2-1	15	.	CASSPGGAFFNEQFF	TGTGCCAGCAGTCCCGGGGGTGCTTTCTTCAATGAGCAGTTCTTC
.	TRBV11-2	TRBJ1-2	17	TRBD1	CASSLGYPGQARGGYTF	TGTGCCAGCAGCTTAGGGTACCCTGGACAGGCTCGGGGAGGCTACACCTTC
.	TRBV6-5	TRBJ1-3	15	TRBD1	CASSYLGTGGNTIYF	TGTGCCAGCAGTTACTTAGGGACAGGTGGAAACACCATATATTTT
.	TRBV4-3	TRBJ1-4	15	.	CASSHDRRTNEKLFF	TGCGCCAGCAGCCATGACAGGAGGACTAATGAAAAACTGTTTTTT
.	TRBV5-1	TRBJ1-2	15	.	CASSLDGGGLYGYTF	TGCGCCAGCAGCCTGGACGGGGGGGGACTCTATGGCTACACCTTC
.	TRBV7-6	TRBJ2-3	14	.	CASSLSGAGDTQYF	TGTGCCAGCAGCTTATCAGGGGCCGGAGATACGCAGTATTTT
.	TRBV6-1	TRBJ2-3	16	.	CASSDGLASGRDTQYF	TGTGCCAGCAGTGACGGTCTAGCGTCGGGCAGGGATACGCAGTATTTT
.	TRBV5-6	TRBJ2-3	16	TRBD1	CASSILQGADTDTQYF	TGTGCCAGCAGCATCCTCCAGGGGGCAGACACAGATACGCAGTATTTT
.	TRBV5-5	TRBJ1-6	13	.	CASSLSPNSPLHF	TGTGCCAGCAGCTTAAGCCCGAATTCACCCCTCCACTTT
.	TRBV5-6	TRBJ1-2	15	.	CASSLVYKQYYGYTF	TGTGCCAGCAGCTTGGTTTACAAACAGTACTATGGCTACACCTTC
.	TRBV2	TRBJ2-7	14	.	CASSPDRAGYEQYF	TGTGCCAGCAGCCCCGACAGGGCGGGGTACGAGCAGTACTTC
.	TRBV11-3	TRBJ1-1	15	.	CASSLGPGGNTEAFF	TGTGCCAGCAGCTTAGGGCCGGGGGGGAACACTGAAGCTTTCTTT
.	TRBV14	TRBJ2-3	13	.	CASSQALADTQYF	TGTGCCAGCAGCCAAGCTCTTGCAGATACGCAGTATTTT
.	TRBV6-5	TRBJ1-1	14	TRBD1	CASGRQGRATEAFF	TGTGCCAGCGGAAGACAGGGAAGAGCCACTGAAGCTTTCTTT
many	TRBV10-1	TRBJ2-5	15	.	CASTEGRGAGETQYF	TGCGCCAGCACCGAGGGTCGGGGGGCCGGTGAGACCCAGTACTTC
few	TRBV7-3	TRBJ1-1	15	.	CASSLTAGPATEAFF	TGTGCCAGCAGCTTAACTGCGGGGCCTGCCACTGAAGCTTTCTTT
.	TRBV10-3	TRBJ2-3	16	.	CAISESWPGNTDTQYF	TGTGCCATCAGTGAGTCTTGGCCGGGGAACACAGATACGCAGTATTTT
once	TRBV15	TRBJ2-3	16	.	CATSSREARRTDTQYF	TGTGCCACCAGCTCCAGAGAGGCTCGGCGCACAGATACGCAGTATTTT
.	TRBV6-1	TRBJ1-6	11	.	CASMNGGALHF	TGTGCCAGCATGAACGGGGGGGCCCTCCACTTT
few	TRBV19	TRBJ1-2	13	.	CASIERGAYGYTF	TGTGCCAGTATAGAACGGGGGGCCTATGGCTACACCTTC
.	TRBV19	TRBJ1-5	16	.	CASSIAGRYSNQPQHF	TGTGCCAGTAGTATAGCTGGCAGGTATAGCAATCAGCCCCAGCATTTT